The 10 T cell receptor beta chains below all came from one sample that was sequenced in a study of T-cell memory formation after mild COVID-19. One entry per CDR3 protein results from TCRdb running MiXCR on the 5' RACE reads. The sample lists approximately 82,000 distinct CDR3 sequences, roughly 13% occurring once. Specimen: PBMCs or a T cell subset sorted from them (not recorded which). The receptors derive from a man aged 18-30 years who had mild COVID-19 (a few samples of this study predate the infection). Cell type and time point are not known.

This clonotype was seen only a few times. The V gene is TRBV12-3 or TRBV12-4, the J gene TRBJ2-7; TRBD1 agrees at 7 bases. V trimming: 2 bases; J trimming: 3 bases; junction bases outside the gene matches: 7. The CDR3 length is 15 residues. This CDR3 reads CASSLRQGVDYEQYF. DNA for the CDR3: TGTGCCAGCAGTTTAAGACAGGGAGTCGACTACGAGCAGTACTTC.

This clonotype occurred a few times. This chain links TRBV9 with TRBJ2-1; 14 bases match TRBD2. From germline, CDR1 is SGDLS and CDR2 YYNGEE. V was pared by 4 bases and J by 7 bases, with 7 bases of the junction left unmatched. This CDR3 comprises 16 residues. The CDR3 bases are TGTGCCAGCAGCCCCCGACTAGCGGGGGGGCGGAATGAGCAGTTCTTC. Its protein is CASSPRLAGGRNEQFF.

In nucleotides, the CDR3 is TGCAGCGTCCTCCGGGAGGAAGCTTTCTTT. Protein product: CSVLREEAFF. This chain joins TRBV29-1 and TRBJ1-1; no firm D call. This CDR3 has 10 amino acids. Germline V gene sequence: CDR1 SQVTM, CDR2 ANQGSEA. Deletions cut 6 bases from V and 8 bases from J, with 10 bases between.

This clonotype was picked up a small number of times. The chain couples TRBV10-3 to TRBJ1-3; tentatively, D is TRBD1 (6 bases). Germline assignment: CDR1 ENHRY and CDR2 SYGVKD. V lost 6 bases and J lost 0, with 9 bases in between. This CDR3 contains 14 residues. Here the CDR3 DNA reads TGTGCCATCAGCCAGGGGTCCTCTGGAAACACCATATATTTT. This codes for CAISQGSSGNTIYF.

This chain links TRBV12-3 or TRBV12-4 with TRBJ2-3; D is ambiguous. The V end lost 7 bases, the J end lost 0 bases, and 5 bases lay between the germline ends. This CDR3 has 12 amino acids. The CDR3, as DNA: TGTGCCAGCATCCCTAGCACAGATACGCAGTATTTT. It specifies CASIPSTDTQYF.

The V and J genes are TRBV7-9 and TRBJ2-7; D gene unclear. Trimming removed 1 base from V and 3 bases from J, with 13 bases in between. In germline, CDR1 is SEHNR, CDR2 FQNEAQ (reference sequence). The CDR3 runs to 15 residues. In nucleotides, the CDR3 is TGTGCCAGCAGCTTAGGCTTTGGAGAGAACTACGAGCAGTACTTC. Amino acid sequence: CASSLGFGENYEQYF.

This chain uses TRBV4-3 with TRBJ1-2; TRBD1 matches 7 bases. The CDR3 contains 15 residues. V trimming: 0 bases; J trimming: 6 bases; junction bases outside the gene matches: 7. The germline V gene encodes CDR1 LGHNA and CDR2 YSLEER. CDR3 protein: CASSQDPNRGNGYTF. The DNA of the CDR3 is TGCGCCAGCAGCCAAGATCCGAACAGGGGAAATGGCTACACCTTC.

The chain combines TRBV13 with TRBJ2-2; D is tentatively TRBD1 or TRBD2 (5 bases each). From germline, CDR1 is PRHDT and CDR2 FYEKMQ (reference sequence). The V end was cut by 4 bases, the J end by 4 bases, with 13 bases between. The CDR3 runs to 15 residues. CDR3 protein: CASSWRGAGTGELFF. CDR3 coding DNA: TGTGCCAGCAGCTGGCGAGGGGCGGGCACCGGGGAGCTGTTTTTT.

This chain joins TRBV7-6 and TRBJ2-1; the match to TRBD2 covers 9 bases. The junction had 9 bases not matched to a gene; V was cut back by 6 bases and J by 9 bases. Looked up from germline, CDR1 is SGHVS and CDR2 is FNYEAQ. The CDR3 runs 14 residues. Here the CDR3 reads CASRSRGGDSEQFF. In DNA, the CDR3 is TGTGCCAGCAGAAGTCGCGGGGGGGATTCTGAGCAGTTCTTC. The full variable domain, in which reference TRBV7-6 and TRBJ2-1 provide the parts outside the CDR3, is GAGVSQSPRYKVTKRGQDVALRCDPISGHVSLYWYRQALGQGPEFLTYFNYEAQQDKSGLPNDRFSAERPEGSISTLTIQRTEQRDSAMYRCASRSRGGDSEQFFGPGTRLTVL.

This clonotype was recorded a few times. The rearrangement links TRBV5-1 to TRBJ1-4; the D is unclear. The CDR3 is made up of 13 amino acids. V gave up 5 bases and J gave up 7 bases, with 12 bases separating them. Looked up from germline, CDR1 is SGHRS and CDR2 is YFSETQ. Here the CDR3 reads CASRYKGGEKLFF. CDR3 bases: TGCGCCAGCAGGTATAAGGGTGGTGAAAAACTGTTTTTT.